This TCR beta chain was identified in a study of shared T cell receptors in the human thymus. Only in-frame clones appear in the TCRdb table, and some are missing; sequencing was by immunoSEQ multiplex PCR. The table includes 500,000 to 550,000 clones, about four fifths detected once. This clone has more than one count but fewer than ten. The sample was also linked to a second study, of human thymus T cells. That report notes: Finnish infants who were healthy and having corrective surgery for congenital heart defects made up the donors. Thymic and blood repertoires appeared to show biased V and J gene usage. Highly overlapping thymic repertoires among unrelated individuals were reported in related research.

Material for sequencing was thymocytes. The clonotype originates from a boy under three years old with a congenital heart defect.

CDR3 sequence (DNA): TGTGCCAGTAGCAGACACCGGACAGCCTACGAGCAGTACTTC. This sequence encodes CASSRHRTAYEQYF. This sequence joins TRBV19 and TRBJ2-7; TRBD1 might be the D (6 bases). Per germline, CDR1 LNHDA and CDR2 SQIVND (reference sequence). V lost 6 bases and J 2 bases, leaving 14 bases between the germline ends. The CDR3 totals 14 residues.